The present TCR beta chain was sequenced within a study of blood T cell repertoires in COVID-19. Study details: Material from acute and convalescent COVID-19 was sourced from the United States, Italy and Spain. Sources were T cells, B-cell-depleted T cells, or PBMCs; the material itself was cDNA or gDNA.

Original processing notes: Using reference gene primer amplification, nucleated cell counts were estimated. The table came from immunoSEQ multiplex PCR; TCRdb's copy has only in-frame clones and leaves some out. V and J calls and clone size are those listed in that table; D and trimming were worked out from the DNA. The sample consists of a few hundred thousand clones, roughly nine tenths of them appearing once. During active infection, Seattle patients enrolled and were then monitored through disease. The TCR comes from a woman aged 55-69 years with COVID-19, enrolled during active disease. The specimen sequenced was peripheral blood.

The chain's CDR3 is CANKRQANTEAFF. The CDR3 DNA is TGTGCCAACAAAAGACAGGCGAACACTGAAGCTTTCTTT. This rearrangement joins TRBV2 to TRBJ1-1, with a possible D match to TRBD1 (6 bases). CDR1 and CDR2 (germline): SNHLY, FYNNEI. The V and J ends lost 10 bases and 1 base respectively, with 13 bases between them. This CDR3 contains 13 residues.